This TCR beta chain is from a study of cytomegalovirus exposure and HLA in healthy donors. Concerning this clone itself: Antigen: not known.

All donors participated as healthy donors of bone marrow. The PCR contained 60 Vbeta and 13 Jbeta primers. The table came from immunoSEQ multiplex PCR; TCRdb's copy has only in-frame clones and leaves some out. The table includes tens of thousands of clones, 35% to 55% detected once. Per the germline V gene, CDR1 is SGHTA and CDR2 is FQGTGA. The CDR3 contains 15 residues. V was clipped by 2 bases and J by 5 bases; unmatched bases: 7. The study's findings and limits: According to the study, approximately 150 TCR beta chains were cytomegalovirus-associated. In a later analysis, TCR beta V- and J-gene trimming was associated with a missense DCLRE1C variant. Evidence from a later analysis indicated that most CMV-associated TCR beta chains looked HLA-restricted.

The rearrangement joins TRBV7-3 to TRBJ2-5, with 8 positions matching TRBD1. The receptor's source is a woman in her 50s in good health and CMV-seronegative. The sequencing input was PBMCs. CDR3: CASSLLQGVGETQYF. The CDR3 DNA follows: TGTGCCAGCAGCTTACTACAGGGGGTGGGGGAGACCCAGTACTTC. Full variable domain (missing parts from reference TRBV7-3 and TRBJ2-5): GAGVSQTPSNKVTEKGKYVELRCDPISGHTALYWYRQSLGQGPEFLIYFQGTGAADDSGLPNDRFFAVRPEGSVSTLKIQRTERGDSAVYLCASSLLQGVGETQYFGPGTRLLVL.